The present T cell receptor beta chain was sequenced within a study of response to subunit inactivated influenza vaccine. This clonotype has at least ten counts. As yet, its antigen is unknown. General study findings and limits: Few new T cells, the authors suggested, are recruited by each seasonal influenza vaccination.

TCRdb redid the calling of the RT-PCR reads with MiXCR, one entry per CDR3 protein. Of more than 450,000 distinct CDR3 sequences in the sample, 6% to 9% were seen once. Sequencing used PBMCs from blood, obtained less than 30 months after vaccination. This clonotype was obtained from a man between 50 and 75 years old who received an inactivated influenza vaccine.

The CDR3 nucleotides read TGTGCCAGCAAAGCCCTGGGGGGCACAGATACGCAGTATTTT. Encoded protein: CASKALGGTDTQYF. This chain joins TRBV27 and TRBJ2-3; the D call may be TRBD1 or TRBD2 (5 bases each). The CDR3 loop spans 14 amino acids. V dropped 7 bases and J dropped 1 base, with 12 bases sitting between them. Germline CDR1 is MNHEY and CDR2 is SMNVEV (reference sequence).